A selection of T cell receptor beta chains follows, all from one sample in a study of T cell responses to AZD1222 COVID-19 vaccine. The method was immunoSEQ multiplex PCR; TCRdb's version includes in-frame clones alone and lacks a portion of them. The table shows 150,000 to 170,000 clones, with roughly nine tenths occurring only once. Sequencing was performed on peripheral blood, taken on day 0 of AZD1222 vaccination. The receptor source for this set is an adult in good health. The CDR3 runs from the conserved cysteine through the conserved F or W. The D gene is left open where the match is weak. Size tells how often a clone was seen (once, few, many) or the class of an expanded clone, and some rows leave it out.

J gene: TRBJ1-5; D gene: .; clone size: .; V gene: TRBV28; CDR3 DNA: TGTGCCAGCAGTTTTTACGGGGGCAATCAGCCCCAGCATTTT; CDR3 protein: CASSFYGGNQPQHF
J gene: TRBJ2-7; D gene: .; clone size: .; V gene: TRBV7-9; CDR3 DNA: TGTGCCAGCAGCTTAGCCCGAGGGGGTTTCTACGAGCAGTACTTC; CDR3 protein: CASSLARGGFYEQYF
J gene: TRBJ1-1; D gene: .; clone size: .; V gene: TRBV9; CDR3 DNA: TGTGCCAGCAGCCCTCCCCAGGGGAGGCAGGCTGAAGCTTTCTTT; CDR3 protein: CASSPPQGRQAEAFF
J gene: TRBJ2-5; D gene: TRBD1; clone size: .; V gene: TRBV2; CDR3 DNA: TGTGCCAGCAGTAGATATGGGACAGGGTTATCAGAGACCCAGTACTTC; CDR3 protein: CASSRYGTGLSETQYF
J gene: TRBJ2-6; D gene: .; clone size: .; V gene: TRBV5-1; CDR3 DNA: TGCGCCAGCAGGACATCGGGGCTCCCTGGGGCCAACGTCCTGACTTTC; CDR3 protein: CASRTSGLPGANVLTF
J gene: TRBJ2-7; D gene: TRBD2; clone size: .; V gene: TRBV28; CDR3 DNA: TGTGCCAGCAGTCCTAGCGGGGGGCGACCCTACGAGCAGTACTTC; CDR3 protein: CASSPSGGRPYEQYF
J gene: TRBJ1-5; D gene: TRBD1; clone size: .; V gene: TRBV4-2; CDR3 DNA: TGTGCCAGCAGCCAACTGGACAGGGGGCCCAATCAGCCCCAGCATTTT; CDR3 protein: CASSQLDRGPNQPQHF
J gene: TRBJ2-2; D gene: .; clone size: .; V gene: TRBV6-1; CDR3 DNA: TGTGCCAGCAGTGATTGGCCCCCGGATCCAGACACCGGGGAGCTGTTTTTT; CDR3 protein: CASSDWPPDPDTGELFF
J gene: TRBJ2-1; D gene: .; clone size: .; V gene: TRBV4-2; CDR3 DNA: TGTGCCAGCAGCCAACCCGACAGCGGGGAGCAGTTCTTC; CDR3 protein: CASSQPDSGEQFF
J gene: TRBJ1-1; D gene: .; clone size: once; V gene: TRBV7-3; CDR3 DNA: TGTGCCAGCAGCCTCATGAACACTGAAGCTTTCTTT; CDR3 protein: CASSLMNTEAFF
J gene: TRBJ2-7; D gene: .; clone size: .; V gene: TRBV7-6; CDR3 DNA: TGTGCCAGCAGCAACACCCACGCAGCGGGCCTCTACGAGCAGTACTTC; CDR3 protein: CASSNTHAAGLYEQYF
J gene: TRBJ2-1; D gene: .; clone size: .; V gene: TRBV5-1; CDR3 DNA: TGCGCCAGCAGTGAAGGGTTGGGAGGTGAGCAGTTCTTC; CDR3 protein: CASSEGLGGEQFF
J gene: TRBJ2-2; D gene: .; clone size: .; V gene: TRBV5-4; CDR3 DNA: TGTGCCAGCAGCTTGGAAAGGGCGAACACCGGGGAGCTGTTTTTT; CDR3 protein: CASSLERANTGELFF
J gene: TRBJ2-1; D gene: .; clone size: .; V gene: TRBV6-2/TRBV6-3; CDR3 DNA: TGTGCCAGCAGCCCTGTGGGGGCGAGGTCCTACAATGAGCAGTTCTTC; CDR3 protein: CASSPVGARSYNEQFF
J gene: TRBJ1-3; D gene: TRBD1; clone size: .; V gene: TRBV7-8; CDR3 DNA: TGTGCCAGCAGCTTAACAGGGGTCAGCTCTGGAAACACCATATATTTT; CDR3 protein: CASSLTGVSSGNTIYF
J gene: TRBJ2-7; D gene: .; clone size: .; V gene: TRBV30; CDR3 DNA: TGTGCCTGGAGTCCCTTCGGTCGGTACGAGCAGTACTTC; CDR3 protein: CAWSPFGRYEQYF
J gene: TRBJ1-1; D gene: .; clone size: .; V gene: TRBV12-5; CDR3 DNA: TGTGCTAGTGGTCCTCCGGGGCTGGGGGCTTTCTTT; CDR3 protein: CASGPPGLGAFF
J gene: TRBJ1-4; D gene: .; clone size: .; V gene: TRBV5-1; CDR3 DNA: TGCGCCAGCAGCTTGGCCATGGATGGCGAAAAACTGTTTTTT; CDR3 protein: CASSLAMDGEKLFF
J gene: TRBJ2-7; D gene: .; clone size: .; V gene: TRBV6-5; CDR3 DNA: TGTGCCAGCAGTTTAGGTCCCCTTACGGACGAGCAGTACTTC; CDR3 protein: CASSLGPLTDEQYF
J gene: TRBJ1-2; D gene: .; clone size: .; V gene: TRBV30; CDR3 DNA: TGTGCCTGGAGAAAACAGGCAATAGACTATGGCTACACCTTC; CDR3 protein: CAWRKQAIDYGYTF
J gene: TRBJ2-7; D gene: TRBD2; clone size: once; V gene: TRBV7-9; CDR3 DNA: TGTGCCAGCAGCTTTTTCTCGGGACTAGCGGGAGGGAATCCCGAGCAGTACTTC; CDR3 protein: CASSFFSGLAGGNPEQYF
J gene: TRBJ1-2; D gene: TRBD1; clone size: .; V gene: TRBV19; CDR3 DNA: TGTGCCAGTAGTATAATGGGGACAGGGAGGAGTTATGGCTACACCTTC; CDR3 protein: CASSIMGTGRSYGYTF
J gene: TRBJ1-4; D gene: TRBD1; clone size: .; V gene: TRBV18; CDR3 DNA: TGTGCCAGCTCACCTGACAGGGTAGTGGAAAAACTGTTTTTT; CDR3 protein: CASSPDRVVEKLFF
J gene: TRBJ1-1; D gene: .; clone size: .; V gene: TRBV11-2; CDR3 DNA: TGTGCCAGCAGCGTACTGGAGTCGGGTCTAATGAACACTGAAGCTTTCTTT; CDR3 protein: CASSVLESGLMNTEAFF
J gene: TRBJ2-7; D gene: .; clone size: few; V gene: TRBV5-1; CDR3 DNA: TGCGCCAGCAGCTTGGATGGCCACGAGCAGTACTTC; CDR3 protein: CASSLDGHEQYF
J gene: TRBJ2-1; D gene: .; clone size: .; V gene: TRBV27; CDR3 DNA: TGTGCCAGCAGTCACCGGCTGACCCGTGACAATGAGCAGTTCTTC; CDR3 protein: CASSHRLTRDNEQFF
J gene: TRBJ2-3; D gene: .; clone size: .; V gene: TRBV3-1/TRBV3-2; CDR3 DNA: TGTGCCAGCAGCCCCCTTCCGGGGGCGGGAGTAATGGATACGCAGTATTTT; CDR3 protein: CASSPLPGAGVMDTQYF
J gene: TRBJ1-5; D gene: TRBD1; clone size: once; V gene: TRBV19; CDR3 DNA: TGTGCCAGTAGTATCAGGACAGGTGATCAGCCCCAGCATTTT; CDR3 protein: CASSIRTGDQPQHF
J gene: TRBJ2-5; D gene: .; clone size: .; V gene: TRBV2; CDR3 DNA: .; CDR3 protein: CASSILGGGPETQYF
J gene: TRBJ1-4; D gene: .; clone size: .; V gene: TRBV28; CDR3 DNA: TGTGCCAGCGAGCCCGCCTTTGCTGAAAAACTGTTTTTT; CDR3 protein: CASEPAFAEKLFF
J gene: TRBJ1-5; D gene: TRBD1; clone size: .; V gene: TRBV28; CDR3 DNA: TGTGCCAGCAGTTATCTCGCGACAGGGAGTACCCAGCCCCAGCATTTT; CDR3 protein: CASSYLATGSTQPQHF
J gene: TRBJ1-2; D gene: .; clone size: .; V gene: TRBV6-5; CDR3 DNA: TGTGCCAGCAGTTATTCACGGGGCGGGGGGTTGTCTCGCTACACCTTC; CDR3 protein: CASSYSRGGGLSRYTF
J gene: TRBJ1-1; D gene: .; clone size: .; V gene: TRBV7-2; CDR3 DNA: TGTGCCAGCAGCTTCCAACAGGACACTGAAGCTTTCTTT; CDR3 protein: CASSFQQDTEAFF
J gene: TRBJ2-5; D gene: .; clone size: .; V gene: TRBV7-7; CDR3 DNA: TGTGCTAGCAGCTTAGTAGGGGGGCCATTAGAGACCCAGTACTTC; CDR3 protein: CASSLVGGPLETQYF
J gene: TRBJ1-3; D gene: TRBD1; clone size: .; V gene: TRBV7-2; CDR3 DNA: TGTGCCAGCAGCTACAGGGGGCTGGACGGAAACACCATATATTTT; CDR3 protein: CASSYRGLDGNTIYF
J gene: TRBJ1-2; D gene: TRBD1; clone size: .; V gene: TRBV2; CDR3 DNA: TGTGCCAGCAGGGGGGACAGTTACTATGGCTACACCTTC; CDR3 protein: CASRGDSYYGYTF
J gene: TRBJ2-1; D gene: .; clone size: .; V gene: TRBV30; CDR3 DNA: TGTGCCTTCAAAGGTGGGGGCAATGAGCAGTTCTTC; CDR3 protein: CAFKGGGNEQFF
J gene: TRBJ1-4; D gene: TRBD1; clone size: .; V gene: TRBV18; CDR3 DNA: TGTGCCAGCTCACCCGACAGGGGCGAAAAACTGTTTTTT; CDR3 protein: CASSPDRGEKLFF
J gene: TRBJ1-6; D gene: .; clone size: .; V gene: TRBV6-5; CDR3 DNA: TGTGCCAGCAGGCCGTGGCAGTTAAATTCACCCCTCCACTTT; CDR3 protein: CASRPWQLNSPLHF
J gene: TRBJ2-7; D gene: TRBD1; clone size: .; V gene: TRBV9; CDR3 DNA: TGTGCCAGCAGCGTGGGGACAGATGCCTACGAGCAGTACTTC; CDR3 protein: CASSVGTDAYEQYF
J gene: TRBJ1-4; D gene: .; clone size: few; V gene: TRBV29-1; CDR3 DNA: TGCAGCGTGAGGAAGGACAGTGAAGGGAAACTGTTTTTT; CDR3 protein: CSVRKDSEGKLFF